What follows are 10 T cell receptor beta chains derived from one specimen sequenced in a study of human thymus T cells. The data were produced by immunoSEQ multiplex PCR, yet TCRdb's version contains in-frame clones alone and is incomplete. The profile covers some 46,000 clones, with 95% appearing a single time and over 0.15% taken by the ten largest. The sample comprised blood. All receptors come from a girl in the first two years of life with a congenital heart defect but otherwise immunologically healthy.

This chain uses TRBV4-2 with TRBJ1-5, with D hard to call. V shed 1 base and J shed 7 bases, with 17 bases lying between them. This CDR3 comprises 16 residues. CDR1 and CDR2 (germline): LGHNA, YNFKEQ. In DNA, the CDR3 is TGTGCCAGCAGCCAAGGGTATAATCCGATAGTGCAGCCCCAGCATTTT. Amino acids: CASSQGYNPIVQPQHF.

The chain is built from TRBV28 and TRBJ1-2; tentative D call: TRBD1 (6 bases). CDR3 size: 13 residues. V was clipped by 3 bases and J by 6 bases, with 11 bases between them. CDR1 and CDR2 (germline): MDHEN, SYDVKM. CDR3 sequence (DNA): TGTGCCAGCAGTTTCCCATGGACAGATGGCTACACCTTC. It encodes CASSFPWTDGYTF.

The chain recombines TRBV5-1 with TRBJ2-7; possibly TRBD2 for D (5 bases). V dropped 0 bases and J dropped 5 bases, with 9 bases sitting between them. The CDR3 length is 13 residues. CDR1 SGHRS and CDR2 YFSETQ come from the germline V gene. The CDR3 loop reads CASSLGAGDEQYF. The CDR3 DNA sequence: TGCGCCAGCAGCTTGGGGGCCGGGGACGAGCAGTACTTC.

This clone has a single count. The V gene is TRBV27, the J gene TRBJ2-1; D unclear. Germline assignment: CDR1 MNHEY and CDR2 SMNVEV (reference sequence). Trimming took off 4 bases at V and 0 bases at J, with 7 bases between the two ends. The CDR3 length is 14 residues. CDR3 in DNA: TGTGCCAGCAGTTCTGCGAGCTCCTACAATGAGCAGTTCTTC. Translating it yields CASSSASSYNEQFF.

The chain couples TRBV2 to TRBJ1-5; weak D call: TRBD1 (6 bases). The germline CDR1 and CDR2 sequences are SNHLY and FYNNEI. V was shortened by 5 bases and J by 3 bases, with 14 bases between the two germline ends. This CDR3 is built from 15 residues. The CDR3 protein is CASSLVRGFNQPQHF. The CDR3 bases are TGTGCCAGCAGTCTTGTCAGGGGATTCAATCAGCCCCAGCATTTT.

This clone was seen just once. For the CDR3, the DNA is TGCAGTGCTACGCAGCCCTACGAGCAGTACTTC. Translating it yields CSATQPYEQYF. This sequence joins TRBV20-1 and TRBJ2-7; unclear D gene. Trimming left V 4 bases short and J 2 bases short, with 6 bases between. The CDR3 spans 11 residues. Per the germline V gene, CDR1 is DFQATT and CDR2 is SNEGSKA (reference sequence).

The chain joins TRBV6-5 to TRBJ1-1, with unresolved D. Germline V gene data show CDR1 as MNHEY and CDR2 as SVGAGI. This CDR3 is built from 11 residues. V was pared by 7 bases and J by 1 base, with 4 bases between. CDR3 residues: CASIWNTEAFF. In DNA form, the CDR3 reads TGTGCCAGCATTTGGAACACTGAAGCTTTCTTT.

This chain joins TRBV27 and TRBJ2-7; D is tentatively TRBD1 or TRBD2 (5 bases each). The CDR3 is 14 amino acids. CDR1 and CDR2 (germline): MNHEY, SMNVEV (reference sequence). V lost 2 bases, J lost 3 bases, and 11 bases lay in between. The CDR3 DNA reads as TGTGCCAGCAGTTTACGGGGACCTTACTACGAGCAGTACTTC. Protein product: CASSLRGPYYEQYF.

The chain links TRBV6-1 to TRBJ2-1; no definite D call. V was cut by 6 bases and J by 4 bases, with 7 bases left in between. The CDR3 is made up of 12 amino acids. Germline-derived CDR1 and CDR2 are MNHNS and SASEGT. The CDR3: CASRPTYNEQFF. The CDR3 DNA is TGTGCCAGCAGACCTACATACAATGAGCAGTTCTTC.

In DNA form, the CDR3 reads TGTGCCAGCAGTTCCAATACCGGGGAGCTGTTTTTT. It is translated as CASSSNTGELFF. J is TRBJ2-2 and V is TRBV28; D remains unclear. The germline gives CDR1 MDHEN, CDR2 SYDVKM. Trimming took off 4 bases at V and 5 bases at J, with 5 bases between the two ends. The CDR3 totals 12 residues.